This T cell receptor beta chain was obtained from a study of blood T cell repertoires in COVID-19. This CDR3 contains 13 residues. CDR1 and CDR2 (germline): MNHNY, SVGAGI (reference sequence). Sequenced by immunoSEQ multiplex PCR; TCRdb stores in-frame clones only, minus some. The sample yields about 210,000 clones, 88% seen once. As concerns this clone: A read error may produce the germline difference seen at one junction end.

What was sequenced was peripheral blood. J is TRBJ1-2 and V is TRBV6-6; 10 positions agree with TRBD1. The clonotype was recovered from a man between 18 and 35 years old with active or convalescent COVID-19. The CDR3 protein is CASSTGQGGGYIF. In DNA, the CDR3 is TGTGCCAGCAGTACAGGACAGGGGGGTGGCTACATCTTC.